The present TCR beta chain was sequenced within a study of blood T cell repertoires in COVID-19. Whole-study context: Acute and convalescent COVID-19 samples came from the United States, Italy and Spain. In each case, the material was cDNA or gDNA derived from T cells, B-cell-depleted T cells, or PBMCs.

In the source study's methods: The assay estimated nucleated cells by amplifying reference gene primers. Libraries were prepared by immunoSEQ multiplex PCR; TCRdb keeps only in-frame clonotypes and omits some of them. V, J and clone size reflect that table, while D and trimming were determined from the DNA. The repertoire includes roughly 250,000 clones, around 90% of them detected once, and around 0.83% sits in the top ten. Seattle patient enrollment occurred during active infection, with longitudinal follow-up thereafter. The receptor comes from a man aged 25-40 years with COVID-19, enrolled during active disease. The specimen was peripheral blood.

The CDR3 DNA is TGTGCCAGCAGTACAGGGGTCCCTAGTGGCTACACCTTC. Its protein is CASSTGVPSGYTF. This chain connects TRBV9 to TRBJ1-2; TRBD1 matches 7 bases. V lost 5 bases and J lost 7; bases outside the gene matches: 8. The germline gives CDR1 SGDLS, CDR2 YYNGEE. The CDR3 length is 13 residues.